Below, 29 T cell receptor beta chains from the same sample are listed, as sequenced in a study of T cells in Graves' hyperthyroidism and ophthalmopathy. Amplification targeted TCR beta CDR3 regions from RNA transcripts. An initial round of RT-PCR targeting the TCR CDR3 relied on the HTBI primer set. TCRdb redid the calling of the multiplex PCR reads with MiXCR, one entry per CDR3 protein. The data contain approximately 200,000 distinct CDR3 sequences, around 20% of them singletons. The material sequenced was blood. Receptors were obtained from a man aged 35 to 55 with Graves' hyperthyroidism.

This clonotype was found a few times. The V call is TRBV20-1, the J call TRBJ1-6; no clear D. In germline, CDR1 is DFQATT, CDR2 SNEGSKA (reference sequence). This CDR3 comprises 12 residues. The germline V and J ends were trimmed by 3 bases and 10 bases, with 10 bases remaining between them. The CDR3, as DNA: TGCAGTGCTAGCTGGGGAAGATCACCCCTCCACTTT. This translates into CSASWGRSPLHF.

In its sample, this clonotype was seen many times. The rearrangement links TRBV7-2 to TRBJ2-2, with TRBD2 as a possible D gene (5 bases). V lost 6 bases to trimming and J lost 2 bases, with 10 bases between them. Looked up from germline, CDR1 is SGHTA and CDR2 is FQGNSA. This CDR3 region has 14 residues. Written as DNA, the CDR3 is TGTGCCAGCAGTGTAGCGAGAAACACCGGGGAGCTGTTTTTT. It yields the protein CASSVARNTGELFF.

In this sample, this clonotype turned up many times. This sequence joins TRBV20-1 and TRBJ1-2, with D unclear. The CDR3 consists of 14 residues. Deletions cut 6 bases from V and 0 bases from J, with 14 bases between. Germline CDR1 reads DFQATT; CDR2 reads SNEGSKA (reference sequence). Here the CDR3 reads CSAAREAPNYGYTF. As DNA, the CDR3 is TGCAGTGCGGCCCGGGAGGCCCCTAACTATGGCTACACCTTC.

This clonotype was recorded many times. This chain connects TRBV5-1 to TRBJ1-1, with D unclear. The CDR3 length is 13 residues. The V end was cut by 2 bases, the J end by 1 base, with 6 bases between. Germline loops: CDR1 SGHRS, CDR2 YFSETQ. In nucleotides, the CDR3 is TGCGCCAGCAGCTTATGGCAGAACACTGAAGCTTTCTTT. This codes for CASSLWQNTEAFF. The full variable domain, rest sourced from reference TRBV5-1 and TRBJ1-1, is KAGVTQTPRYLIKTRGQQVTLSCSPISGHRSVSWYQQTPGQGLQFLFEYFSETQRNKGNFPGRFSGRQFSNSRSEMNVSTLELGDSALYLCASSLWQNTEAFFGQGTRLTVV.

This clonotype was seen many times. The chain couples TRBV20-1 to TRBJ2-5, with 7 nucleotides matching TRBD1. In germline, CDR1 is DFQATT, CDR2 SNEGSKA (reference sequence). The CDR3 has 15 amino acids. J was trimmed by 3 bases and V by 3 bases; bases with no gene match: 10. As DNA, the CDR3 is TGCAGTGCTAGGGGTTTAGGGGGCAGGAAAGAGACCCAGTACTTC. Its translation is CSARGLGGRKETQYF.

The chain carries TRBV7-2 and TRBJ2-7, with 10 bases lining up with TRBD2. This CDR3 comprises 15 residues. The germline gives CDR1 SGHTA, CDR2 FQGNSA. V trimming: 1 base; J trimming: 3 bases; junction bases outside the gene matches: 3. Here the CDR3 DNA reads TGTGCCAGCAGCTTAGGAATAGCGGGGGGCTACGAGCAGTACTTC. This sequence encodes CASSLGIAGGYEQYF.

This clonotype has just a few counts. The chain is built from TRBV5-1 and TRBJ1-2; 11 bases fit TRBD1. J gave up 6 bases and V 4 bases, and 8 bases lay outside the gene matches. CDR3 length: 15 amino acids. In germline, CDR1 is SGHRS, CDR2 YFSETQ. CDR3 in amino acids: CASSPGTGGEHGYTF. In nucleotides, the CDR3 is TGCGCCAGCAGCCCCGGGACAGGGGGAGAGCATGGCTACACCTTC.

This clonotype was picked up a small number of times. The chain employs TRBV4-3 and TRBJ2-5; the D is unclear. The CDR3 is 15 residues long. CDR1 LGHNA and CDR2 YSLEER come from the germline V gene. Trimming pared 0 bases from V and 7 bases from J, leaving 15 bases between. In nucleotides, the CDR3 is TGCGCCAGCAGCCAAGATCGGGCAGGCATTTGGACCCAGTACTTC. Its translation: CASSQDRAGIWTQYF.

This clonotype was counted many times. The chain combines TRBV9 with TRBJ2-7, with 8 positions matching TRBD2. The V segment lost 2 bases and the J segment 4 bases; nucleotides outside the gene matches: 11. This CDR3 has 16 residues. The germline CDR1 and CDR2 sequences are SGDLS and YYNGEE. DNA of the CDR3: TGTGCCAGCAGCGTTCGCCCTAGCGGGTACAAGTACGAGCAGTACTTC. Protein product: CASSVRPSGYKYEQYF.

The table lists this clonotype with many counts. This chain's CDR3 is CASRPPGDLSTDTQYF. The CDR3 nucleotides read TGTGCCAGCAGGCCACCGGGCGATCTAAGCACAGATACGCAGTATTTT. The chain has TRBV7-9 and TRBJ2-3, with D unresolved. Germline CDR1 reads SEHNR; CDR2 reads FQNEAQ (reference sequence). The CDR3 sequence is 16 residues long. V lost 6 bases and J lost 0, with 16 bases in between.

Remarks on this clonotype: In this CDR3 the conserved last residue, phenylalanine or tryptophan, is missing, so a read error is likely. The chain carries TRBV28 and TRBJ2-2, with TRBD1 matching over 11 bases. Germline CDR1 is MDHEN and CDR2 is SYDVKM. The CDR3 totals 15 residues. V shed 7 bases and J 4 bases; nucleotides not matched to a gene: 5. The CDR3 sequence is CASNRDRGGTGELFS. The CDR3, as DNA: TGTGCCAGCAACCGGGACAGGGGGGGCACCGGGGAGCTGTTTTCT.

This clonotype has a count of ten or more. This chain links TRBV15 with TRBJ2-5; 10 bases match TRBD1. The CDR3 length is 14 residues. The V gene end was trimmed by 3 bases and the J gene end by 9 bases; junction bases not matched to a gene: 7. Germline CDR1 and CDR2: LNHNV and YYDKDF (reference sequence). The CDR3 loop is CATSRETGGTAQYF. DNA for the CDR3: TGTGCCACCAGCAGGGAGACAGGGGGCACAGCCCAGTACTTC.

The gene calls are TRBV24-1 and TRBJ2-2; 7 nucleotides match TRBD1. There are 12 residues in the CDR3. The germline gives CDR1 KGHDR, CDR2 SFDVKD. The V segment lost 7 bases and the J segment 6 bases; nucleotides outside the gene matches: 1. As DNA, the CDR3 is TGTGCCACCAGAACAGGGGCCGGGGAGCTGTTTTTT. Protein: CATRTGAGELFF.

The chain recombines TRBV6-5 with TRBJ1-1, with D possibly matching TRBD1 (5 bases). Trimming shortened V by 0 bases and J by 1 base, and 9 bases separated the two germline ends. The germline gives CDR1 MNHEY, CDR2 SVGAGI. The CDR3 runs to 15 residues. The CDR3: CASSYSGARNTEAFF. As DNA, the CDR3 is TGTGCCAGCAGTTACTCAGGGGCCAGGAACACTGAAGCTTTCTTT.

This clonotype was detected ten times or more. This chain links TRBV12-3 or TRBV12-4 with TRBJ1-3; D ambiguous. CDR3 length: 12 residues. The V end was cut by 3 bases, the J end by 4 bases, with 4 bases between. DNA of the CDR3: TGTGCCAGCAGTTTTTCCGGAAACACCATATATTTT. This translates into CASSFSGNTIYF.

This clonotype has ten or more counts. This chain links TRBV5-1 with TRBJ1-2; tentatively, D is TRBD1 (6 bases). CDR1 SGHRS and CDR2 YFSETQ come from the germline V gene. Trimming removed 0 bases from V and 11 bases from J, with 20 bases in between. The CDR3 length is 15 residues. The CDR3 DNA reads TGCGCCAGCAGCTTGGCCGCGGGGGGGGCCAGGACTTACACCTTC. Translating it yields CASSLAAGGARTYTF. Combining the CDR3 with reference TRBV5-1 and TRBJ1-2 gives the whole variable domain KAGVTQTPRYLIKTRGQQVTLSCSPISGHRSVSWYQQTPGQGLQFLFEYFSETQRNKGNFPGRFSGRQFSNSRSEMNVSTLELGDSALYLCASSLAAGGARTYTFGSGTRLTVV.

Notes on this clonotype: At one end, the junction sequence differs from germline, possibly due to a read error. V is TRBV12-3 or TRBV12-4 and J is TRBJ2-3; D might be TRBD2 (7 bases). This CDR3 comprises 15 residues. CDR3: CASSLEGGDTDTQYF. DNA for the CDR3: TGTGCCAGCAGCTTAGAGGGGGGGGACACAGATACGCAGTATTTT.

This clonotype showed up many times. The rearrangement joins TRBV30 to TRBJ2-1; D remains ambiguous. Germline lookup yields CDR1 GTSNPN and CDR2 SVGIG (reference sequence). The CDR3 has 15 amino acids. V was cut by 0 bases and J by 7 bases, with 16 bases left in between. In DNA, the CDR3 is TGTGCCTGGAGTGTAAATAGCTACGGAAGGAATGAGCAGTTCTTC. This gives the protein CAWSVNSYGRNEQFF.

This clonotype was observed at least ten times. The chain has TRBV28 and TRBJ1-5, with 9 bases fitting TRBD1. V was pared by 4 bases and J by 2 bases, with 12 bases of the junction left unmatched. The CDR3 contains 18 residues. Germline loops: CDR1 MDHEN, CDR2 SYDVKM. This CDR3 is CASSYGTGKFVGNQPQHF. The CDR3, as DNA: TGTGCCAGCAGTTATGGGACAGGGAAATTTGTAGGCAATCAGCCCCAGCATTTT.

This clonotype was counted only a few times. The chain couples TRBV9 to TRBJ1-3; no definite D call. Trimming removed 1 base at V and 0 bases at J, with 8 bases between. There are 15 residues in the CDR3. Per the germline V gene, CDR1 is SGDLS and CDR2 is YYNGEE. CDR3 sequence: CASSVTPSSGNTIYF. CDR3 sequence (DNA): TGTGCCAGCAGCGTAACACCGAGCTCTGGAAACACCATATATTTT. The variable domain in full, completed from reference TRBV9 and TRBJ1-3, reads DSGVTQTPKHLITATGQRVTLRCSPRSGDLSVYWYQQSLDQGLQFLIQYYNGEERAKGNILERFSAQQFPDLHSELNLSSLELGDSALYFCASSVTPSSGNTIYFGEGSWLTVV.

The CDR3 DNA is TGTGCCAGCTCACCGGAACAGGGGGCTTATGGCTACACCTTC. Its protein product is CASSPEQGAYGYTF. The genes are TRBV5-6 and TRBJ1-2, with 9 bases identical to TRBD1. The germline V gene has CDR1 SGHDT and CDR2 YYEEEE. Unmatched junction bases numbered 9, after V lost 7 bases and J lost 5 bases. The CDR3 has 14 amino acids.

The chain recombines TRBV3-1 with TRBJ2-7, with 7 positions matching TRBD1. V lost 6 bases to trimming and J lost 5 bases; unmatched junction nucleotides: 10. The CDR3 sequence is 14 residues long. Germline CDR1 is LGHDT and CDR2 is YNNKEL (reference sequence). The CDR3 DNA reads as TGTGCCAGCAGTCTTTCCAACAGGGGCCACGAGCAGTACTTC. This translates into CASSLSNRGHEQYF.

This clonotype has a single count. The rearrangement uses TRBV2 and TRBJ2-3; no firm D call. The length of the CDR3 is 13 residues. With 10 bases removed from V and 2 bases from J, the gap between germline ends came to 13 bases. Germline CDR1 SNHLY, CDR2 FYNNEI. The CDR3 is CAINPVFTDTQYF. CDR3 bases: TGTGCCATCAATCCGGTTTTCACAGATACGCAGTATTTT.

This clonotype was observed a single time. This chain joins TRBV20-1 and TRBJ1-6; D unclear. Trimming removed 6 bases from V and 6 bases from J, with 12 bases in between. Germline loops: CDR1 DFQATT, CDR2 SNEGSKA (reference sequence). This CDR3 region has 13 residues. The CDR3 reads CSAFRDPNSPLHF. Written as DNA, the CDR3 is TGCAGTGCCTTCCGGGATCCTAATTCACCCCTCCACTTT.

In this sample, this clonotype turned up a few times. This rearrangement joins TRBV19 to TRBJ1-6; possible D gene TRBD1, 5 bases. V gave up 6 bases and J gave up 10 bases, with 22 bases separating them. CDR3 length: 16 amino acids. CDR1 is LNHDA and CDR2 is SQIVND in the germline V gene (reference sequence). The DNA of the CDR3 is TGTGCCAGTAGCGCCGATAGGAGGAGGGGAAAGTCACCCCTCCACTTT. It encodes CASSADRRRGKSPLHF.

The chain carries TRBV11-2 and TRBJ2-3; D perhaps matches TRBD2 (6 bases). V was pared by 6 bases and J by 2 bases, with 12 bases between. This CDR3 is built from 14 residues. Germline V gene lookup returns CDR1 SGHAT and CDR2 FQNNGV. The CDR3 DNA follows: TGTGCCAGCAGGGCAGCGGGCGCCACAGATACGCAGTATTTT. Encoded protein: CASRAAGATDTQYF.

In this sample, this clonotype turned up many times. In DNA, the CDR3 is TGCGCCAGCGGGGGACCTTACGAGCAGTACTTC. The encoded protein is CASGGPYEQYF. This sequence joins TRBV10-1 and TRBJ2-7; D may be TRBD1 or TRBD2 (5 bases each). V lost 8 bases to trimming and J lost 4 bases, with 9 bases between them. The germline V gene encodes CDR1 WNHNN and CDR2 SYGVQD (reference sequence). CDR3 length: 11 amino acids.

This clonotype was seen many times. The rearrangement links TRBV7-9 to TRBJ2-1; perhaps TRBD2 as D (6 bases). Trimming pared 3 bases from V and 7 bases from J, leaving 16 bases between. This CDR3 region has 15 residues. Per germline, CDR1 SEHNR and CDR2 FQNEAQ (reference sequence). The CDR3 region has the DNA TGTGCCAGCAGCTTTGAGGACCGCGGGGCAAATGAGCAGTTCTTC. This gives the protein CASSFEDRGANEQFF.

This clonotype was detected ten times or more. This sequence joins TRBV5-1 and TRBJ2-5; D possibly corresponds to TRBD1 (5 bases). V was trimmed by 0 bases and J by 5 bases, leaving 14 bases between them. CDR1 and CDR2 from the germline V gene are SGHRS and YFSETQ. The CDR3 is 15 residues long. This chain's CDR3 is CASSLGGARMETQYF. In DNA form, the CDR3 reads TGCGCCAGCAGCTTGGGTGGGGCGCGTATGGAGACCCAGTACTTC.